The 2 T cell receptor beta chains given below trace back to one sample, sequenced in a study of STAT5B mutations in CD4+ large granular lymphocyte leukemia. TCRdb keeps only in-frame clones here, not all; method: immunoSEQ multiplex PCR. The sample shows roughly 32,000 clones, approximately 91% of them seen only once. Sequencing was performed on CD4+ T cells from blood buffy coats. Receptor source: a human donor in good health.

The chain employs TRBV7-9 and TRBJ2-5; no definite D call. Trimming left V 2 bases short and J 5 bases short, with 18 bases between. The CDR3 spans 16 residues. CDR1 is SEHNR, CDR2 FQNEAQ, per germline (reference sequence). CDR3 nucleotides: TGTGCCAGCAGCTTAAGCGAAGGAACAACAACCGAGACCCAGTACTTC. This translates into CASSLSEGTTTETQYF.

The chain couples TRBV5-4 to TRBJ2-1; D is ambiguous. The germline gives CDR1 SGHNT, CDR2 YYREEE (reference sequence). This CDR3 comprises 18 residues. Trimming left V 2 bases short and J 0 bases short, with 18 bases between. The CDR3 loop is CASSFLGPGTSSYNEQFF. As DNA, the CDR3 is TGTGCCAGCAGCTTCTTAGGGCCCGGAACAAGCTCCTACAATGAGCAGTTCTTC. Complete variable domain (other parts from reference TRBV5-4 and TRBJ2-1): ETGVTQSPTHLIKTRGQQVTLRCSSQSGHNTVSWYQQALGQGPQFIFQYYREEENGRGNFPPRFSGLQFPNYSSELNVNALELDDSALYLCASSFLGPGTSSYNEQFFGPGTRLTVL.